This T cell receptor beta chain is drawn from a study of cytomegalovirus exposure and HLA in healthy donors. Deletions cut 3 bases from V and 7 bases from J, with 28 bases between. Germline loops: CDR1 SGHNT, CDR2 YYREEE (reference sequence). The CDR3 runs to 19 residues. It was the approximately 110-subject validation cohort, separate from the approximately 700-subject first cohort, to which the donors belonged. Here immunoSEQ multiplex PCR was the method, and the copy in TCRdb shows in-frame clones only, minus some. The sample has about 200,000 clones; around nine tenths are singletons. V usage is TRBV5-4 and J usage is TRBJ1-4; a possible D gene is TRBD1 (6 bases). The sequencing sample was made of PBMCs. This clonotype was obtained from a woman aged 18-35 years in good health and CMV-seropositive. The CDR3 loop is CASSWGLGQTMPSSEKLFF. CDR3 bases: TGTGCCAGCAGCTGGGGGCTTGGACAGACCATGCCGAGTAGTGAAAAACTGTTTTTT.